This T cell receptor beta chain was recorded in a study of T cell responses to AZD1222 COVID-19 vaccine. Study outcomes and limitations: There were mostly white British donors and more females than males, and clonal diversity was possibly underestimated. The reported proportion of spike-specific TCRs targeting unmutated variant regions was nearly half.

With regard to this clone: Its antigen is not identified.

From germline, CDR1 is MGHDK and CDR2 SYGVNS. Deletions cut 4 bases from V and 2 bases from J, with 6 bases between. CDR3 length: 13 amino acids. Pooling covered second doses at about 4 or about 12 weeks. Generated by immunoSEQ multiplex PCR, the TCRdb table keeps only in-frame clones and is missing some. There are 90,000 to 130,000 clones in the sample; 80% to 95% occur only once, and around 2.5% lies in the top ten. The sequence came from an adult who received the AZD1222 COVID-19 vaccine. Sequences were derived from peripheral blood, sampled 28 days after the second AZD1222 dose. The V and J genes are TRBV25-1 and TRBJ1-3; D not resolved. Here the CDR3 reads CASSVAAGNTIYF. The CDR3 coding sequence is TGTGCCAGCAGTGTGGCGGCTGGAAACACCATATATTTT.